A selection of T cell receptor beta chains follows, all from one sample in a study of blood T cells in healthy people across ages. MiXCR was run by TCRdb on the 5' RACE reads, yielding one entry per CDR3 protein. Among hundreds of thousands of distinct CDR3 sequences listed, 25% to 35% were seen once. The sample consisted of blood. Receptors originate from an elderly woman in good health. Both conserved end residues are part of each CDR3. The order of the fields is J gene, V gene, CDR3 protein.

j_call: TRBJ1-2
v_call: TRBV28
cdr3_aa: CASSFGAYNYGYTF

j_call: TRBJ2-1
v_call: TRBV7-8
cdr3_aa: CASSARLGSSYNEQFF

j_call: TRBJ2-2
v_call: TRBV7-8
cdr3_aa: CASSLWTGGSGELFF

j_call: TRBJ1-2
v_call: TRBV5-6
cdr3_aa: CASSLVDGLSGYTF

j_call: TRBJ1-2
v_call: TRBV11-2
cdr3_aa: CASTEQGFGRNYGYTF

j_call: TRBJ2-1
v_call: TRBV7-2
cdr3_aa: CASSQLAGGNEQFF

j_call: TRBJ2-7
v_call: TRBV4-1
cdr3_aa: CASSPTTQGSYEQYF

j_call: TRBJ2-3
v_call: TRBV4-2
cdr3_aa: CASSQSSGGDTDTQYF

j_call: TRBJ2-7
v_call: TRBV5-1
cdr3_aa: CANSPEASREQYF

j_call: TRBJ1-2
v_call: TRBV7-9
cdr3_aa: CASSLLGRGYTF

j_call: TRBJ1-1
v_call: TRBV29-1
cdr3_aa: CSVWGRGDGTEAFF

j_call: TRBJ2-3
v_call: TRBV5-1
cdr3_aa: CASSLAQTTDTQYF

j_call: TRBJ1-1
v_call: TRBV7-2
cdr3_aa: CASSLSQGSNTEAFF

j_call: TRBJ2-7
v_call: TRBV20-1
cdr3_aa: CSAPTGRSYEQYF

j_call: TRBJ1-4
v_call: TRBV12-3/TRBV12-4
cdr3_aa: CASSRGDRNEKLFF

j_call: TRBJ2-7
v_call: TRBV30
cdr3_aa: CAWSVGVLRYEQYF

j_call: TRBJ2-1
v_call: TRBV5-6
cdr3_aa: CASSPLGQAISYNEQFF

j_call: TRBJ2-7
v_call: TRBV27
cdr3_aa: CASSLGGYYEQYF